One sample yielded the 20 T cell receptor beta chains listed below, sequenced in a study of blood T cell repertoires in COVID-19. TCRdb keeps only in-frame clones here, not all; method: immunoSEQ multiplex PCR. Among tens of thousands of clones, approximately 90% were seen once, and the ten largest hold more than 5%. The sample comprised peripheral blood. Receptor source: a man aged 60 to 69 with active COVID-19.

The rearrangement uses TRBV12-3 or TRBV12-4 and TRBJ2-7; maybe TRBD2 (6 bases). V lost 6 bases, J lost 3 bases, and 12 bases lay in between. This CDR3 has 13 amino acids. This CDR3 is CASRGGSGYEQYF. The CDR3 coding sequence is TGTGCCAGCAGGGGGGGTTCGGGCTACGAGCAGTACTTC.

CDR3 nucleotide sequence: TGTGCCAGCAGCTTAAGCCGCAGGATGAATTCACCCCTCCACTTT. Its translation: CASSLSRRMNSPLHF. The V gene is TRBV7-3, the J gene TRBJ1-6; no reliable D call. This CDR3 has 15 amino acids. Germline V CDR1 and CDR2: SGHTA, FQGTGA. Trimming took off 1 base at V and 7 bases at J, with 11 bases between the two ends.

The chain joins TRBV7-3 to TRBJ2-1, with 7 nucleotides matching TRBD1. The germline CDR1 and CDR2 sequences are SGHTA and FQGTGA. Trimming removed 3 bases from V and 9 bases from J; junction bases left unmatched: 8. The CDR3 covers 14 residues. CDR3 sequence (DNA): TGTGCCAGCAGCTTTAAGGGGGCAGGGAGTGAGCAGTTCTTC. It encodes CASSFKGAGSEQFF. Together with reference TRBV7-3 and TRBJ2-1, the CDR3 gives the full variable domain: GAGVSQTPSNKVTEKGKYVELRCDPISGHTALYWYRQSLGQGPEFLIYFQGTGAADDSGLPNDRFFAVRPEGSVSTLKIQRTERGDSAVYLCASSFKGAGSEQFFGPGTRLTVL.

This chain uses TRBV28 with TRBJ2-1; 7 bases agree with TRBD1. Trimming took 6 bases from V and 7 from J; bases not matched to a gene: 12. Per germline, CDR1 MDHEN and CDR2 SYDVKM. The CDR3 covers 15 residues. The CDR3 region is CASRSRQGRGNEQFF. In DNA, the CDR3 is TGTGCCAGCAGATCCCGACAGGGCCGAGGGAATGAGCAGTTCTTC.

The chain recombines TRBV12-3 or TRBV12-4 with TRBJ2-2, with D unresolved. The CDR3 runs to 12 residues. V was clipped by 3 bases and J by 8 bases, with 7 bases between them. In DNA form, the CDR3 reads TGTGCCAGCAGTTTGGTCACTGGGGAGCTGTTTTTT. Protein sequence: CASSLVTGELFF.

The CDR3 region has the DNA TGTGCCAGTAGCCCAGGGTCCTACTCCACCGGGGAGCTGTTTTTT. Protein product: CASSPGSYSTGELFF. The J gene is TRBJ2-2, the V gene TRBV19, with D possibly TRBD1 on 5 matching bases. The CDR3 consists of 15 residues. Germline lookup yields CDR1 LNHDA and CDR2 SQIVND (reference sequence). Trimming removed 6 bases at V and 4 bases at J, with 15 bases between.

For the CDR3, the DNA is TGTGCCAGCAGCTTAACGGGGCGGGGCAGTCTTGAGCAGTTCTTC. Translating gives CASSLTGRGSLEQFF. The chain employs TRBV7-3 and TRBJ2-1, with D maybe TRBD2 (6 bases). Trimming took 0 bases from V and 9 from J, leaving 15 bases between them. CDR3 length: 15 amino acids. Germline-derived CDR1 and CDR2 are SGHTA and FQGTGA.

Only one count was recorded for this clone. The chain uses TRBV4-1 and TRBJ2-2; D may be TRBD1 (7 bases). Germline V gene sequence: CDR1 MGHRA, CDR2 YSYEKL. V was trimmed by 6 bases and J by 5 bases, leaving 16 bases between them. This CDR3 region has 15 residues. In DNA form, the CDR3 reads TGCGCCAGCAGGCGACAGGGCAGCGGGACCGGGGAGCTGTTTTTT. Translated: CASRRQGSGTGELFF.

This clone showed up just a few times. V gene TRBV27 combines with J gene TRBJ1-5; 11 nucleotides match TRBD1. Germline trimming cut 5 bases from V and 4 bases from J; bases unmatched to any gene: 4. The length of the CDR3 is 15 residues. Germline CDR1 and CDR2: MNHEY and SMNVEV (reference sequence). DNA for the CDR3: TGTGCCAGCAGTCCGGACAGGGGGCGGAATCAGCCCCAGCATTTT. The encoded protein is CASSPDRGRNQPQHF.

The V call is TRBV27, the J call TRBJ1-2, with TRBD1 matching 8 bases. The CDR3 extends over 15 amino acids. The V gene's germline CDR1 is MNHEY and CDR2 SMNVEV (reference sequence). V was clipped by 0 bases and J by 13 bases; unmatched bases: 13. The CDR3 DNA is TGTGCCAGCAGTTTATCTTACCCCACCGGACAGGGTTGCACCTTC. Translated, it gives CASSLSYPTGQGCTF.

The V call is TRBV7-2, the J call TRBJ2-7, with 11 bases aligning to TRBD1. The CDR3 is made up of 16 amino acids. The V gene's germline CDR1 is SGHTA and CDR2 FQGNSA. Trimming at V came to 3 bases and at J to 4 bases, leaving 8 bases not matched to a gene. The CDR3, as DNA: TGTGCCAGCAGCTTGGCCGGGACAGGGGGATATTACGAGCAGTACTTC. It translates to CASSLAGTGGYYEQYF.

The chain is built from TRBV18 and TRBJ1-5, with D perhaps matching TRBD1 (5 bases). The CDR3 runs to 15 residues. CDR1 and CDR2 (germline): KGHSH, LQKENI. V was shortened by 5 bases and J by 0 bases, with 11 bases between the two germline ends. In DNA form, the CDR3 reads TGTGCCAGCTCAGAGACAGTAAATAGCAATCAGCCCCAGCATTTT. This translates into CASSETVNSNQPQHF.

The CDR3 spells CASSLEAGISNSPLHF. For the CDR3, the DNA is TGCGCCAGCAGCTTGGAGGCAGGGATAAGCAATTCACCCCTCCACTTT. The J gene is TRBJ1-6, the V gene TRBV5-1; possible D gene TRBD1, 5 bases. V lost 0 bases to trimming and J lost 7 bases, with 14 bases between them. In germline, CDR1 is SGHRS, CDR2 YFSETQ. The CDR3 has 16 residues.

The rearrangement joins TRBV6-1 to TRBJ2-5; 9 positions match TRBD1. V gave up 3 bases and J gave up 7 bases; unmatched junction bases: 6. Germline CDR1 reads MNHNS; CDR2 reads SASEGT. The CDR3 extends over 14 amino acids. The CDR3, as DNA: TGTGCCAGCAGTGATGGACAGGGGTGCGGGACCCAGTACTTC. It encodes CASSDGQGCGTQYF.

The chain carries TRBV7-8 and TRBJ2-5; no reliable D call. The CDR3 is 15 residues long. Germline lookup yields CDR1 SGHVS and CDR2 FQNEAQ. V lost 3 bases, J lost 0 bases, and 11 bases lay in between. The CDR3 bases are TGTGCCAGCAGCTTTTTGTCCGGGTACCAAGAGACCCAGTACTTC. This codes for CASSFLSGYQETQYF.

This chain connects TRBV19 to TRBJ1-5, with 11 nucleotides matching TRBD1. The J segment lost 0 bases and the V segment lost 7 bases, leaving 11 bases of the junction unmatched. There are 18 residues in the CDR3. Germline CDR1 LNHDA, CDR2 SQIVND (reference sequence). Here the CDR3 DNA reads TGTGCCAGTAACCAAGGGACAGGGGGGGTTTATAGCAATCAGCCCCAGCATTTT. This gives the protein CASNQGTGGVYSNQPQHF.

The rearrangement joins TRBV6-1 to TRBJ1-6, with 8 nucleotides matching TRBD1. Germline CDR1 is MNHNS and CDR2 is SASEGT. Losses at the gene ends were 3 bases for V and 6 bases for J; bases not matched to a gene: 1. This CDR3 region has 14 residues. CDR3: CASSDRGRNSPLHF. The CDR3 nucleotides are TGTGCCAGCAGTGACAGGGGGCGTAATTCACCCCTCCACTTT.

The V and J genes are TRBV7-2 and TRBJ2-5; TRBD1 agrees at 8 bases. J lost 2 bases, V lost 5 bases, and 4 bases had no gene match. In germline, CDR1 is SGHTA, CDR2 FQGNSA. This CDR3 comprises 14 residues. The CDR3, as DNA: TGTGCCAGCAGCGAACGGGACAGGCAAGAGACCCAGTACTTC. It specifies CASSERDRQETQYF.

The chain couples TRBV25-1 to TRBJ2-3; D call uncertain. From germline, CDR1 is MGHDK and CDR2 SYGVNS. Between the trimmed V and J ends, which lost 3 bases and 10 bases, there was a span of 11 bases. The CDR3 is 12 residues long. The CDR3 DNA is TGTGCCAGCAGTGACCGCGAGATGTCGCAGTATTTT. This sequence encodes CASSDREMSQYF.

The CDR3, as DNA: TGTGCCAGCAGCTTATTACTAGCGGGGGGGGTAGAGACCCAGTACTTC. Protein: CASSLLLAGGVETQYF. The genes are TRBV5-4 and TRBJ2-5, with TRBD2 identical over 13 bases. The CDR3 is 16 amino acids. Germline V CDR1 and CDR2: SGHNT, YYREEE (reference sequence). V was clipped by 2 bases and J by 4 bases; unmatched bases: 5.